The 25 T cell receptor beta chains below all came from one sample that was sequenced in a study of blood T cell repertoires in COVID-19. The method was immunoSEQ multiplex PCR; TCRdb's version includes in-frame clones alone and lacks a portion of them. The data show about 190,000 clones, approximately 84% seen once. The sequenced material came from PBMCs or T cells enriched from blood (not recorded which). These receptors were obtained from a woman aged 25 to 39 who had recovered from COVID-19.

The gene calls are TRBV5-1 and TRBJ1-6, with 7 nucleotides matching TRBD1. V lost 4 bases to trimming and J lost 8 bases; unmatched junction nucleotides: 6. CDR1 and CDR2 (germline): SGHRS, YFSETQ. The CDR3 has 14 residues. CDR3 in DNA: TGCGCCAGCAGCAGCGGACAGGTTGATTCACCCCTCCACTTT. Translated, it gives CASSSGQVDSPLHF.

The chain uses TRBV29-1 and TRBJ2-3; D ambiguous. Germline CDR1 and CDR2: SQVTM and ANQGSEA. CDR3 length equals 11 residues. Trimming pared 6 bases from V and 2 bases from J, leaving 6 bases between. CDR3: CSVAYTDTQYF. In nucleotides, the CDR3 is TGCAGCGTCGCCTACACAGATACGCAGTATTTT.

The V and J genes are TRBV11-2 and TRBJ1-2, with D hard to call. The V gene lost 3 bases and the J gene lost 8 bases, with 13 bases spanning the gap. The CDR3 runs to 13 residues. Germline V gives CDR1 SGHAT, CDR2 FQNNGV. As DNA, the CDR3 is TGTGCCAGCAGCTTGTTCCCGGCAGGAGGCTACACCTTC. Its protein product is CASSLFPAGGYTF. Full variable domain (remainder filled in from reference TRBV11-2 and TRBJ1-2): EAGVAQSPRYKIIEKRQSVAFWCNPISGHATLYWYQQILGQGPKLLIQFQNNGVVDDSQLPKDRFSAERLKGVDSTLKIQPAKLEDSAVYLCASSLFPAGGYTFGSGTRLTVV.

V is TRBV19 and J is TRBJ1-5, with 8 bases that match TRBD1. Trimming at V came to 7 bases and at J to 5 bases, leaving 7 bases not matched to a gene. Germline-derived CDR1 and CDR2 are LNHDA and SQIVND (reference sequence). The CDR3 runs 14 residues. The CDR3 protein is CASKDRVGDQPQHF. CDR3 DNA: TGTGCCAGTAAGGACAGGGTGGGGGATCAGCCCCAGCATTTT.

CDR3 sequence: CASSPHRDRAYEQYV. In DNA, the CDR3 is TGTGCCAGCAGTCCGCACCGGGACAGGGCCTACGAGCAGTACGTC. The rearrangement links TRBV28 to TRBJ2-7; 9 bases map to TRBD1. J gave up 2 bases and V 5 bases, and 7 bases lay outside the gene matches. The CDR3 contains 15 residues. Per the germline V gene, CDR1 is MDHEN and CDR2 is SYDVKM.

The chain joins TRBV25-1 to TRBJ1-2; 7 bases fit TRBD1. This CDR3 region has 15 residues. J lost 3 bases, V lost 3 bases, and 7 bases had no gene match. Germline V gene lookup returns CDR1 MGHDK and CDR2 SYGVNS. The CDR3 nucleotides are TGTGCCAGCAGTGATCCCAGGGGGATACACTATGGCTACACCTTC. Translating gives CASSDPRGIHYGYTF.

This clone showed up just a few times. V gene TRBV13 combines with J gene TRBJ1-6, with 10 bases matching TRBD1. The CDR3 is 14 residues long. J lost 10 bases, V lost 5 bases, and 5 bases had no gene match. Germline CDR1 PRHDT, CDR2 FYEKMQ (reference sequence). The CDR3 is CASSLDRGQSPLHF. The CDR3, as DNA: TGTGCCAGCAGCCTCGACAGGGGGCAATCACCCCTCCACTTT. Supplemented by reference TRBV13 and TRBJ1-6, the full variable domain reads AAGVIQSPRHLIKEKRETATLKCYPIPRHDTVYWYQQGPGQDPQFLISFYEKMQSDKGSIPDRFSAQQFSDYHSELNMSSLELGDSALYFCASSLDRGQSPLHFGNGTRLTVT.

The chain combines TRBV27 with TRBJ2-3; 9 nucleotides align to TRBD2. Germline V gives CDR1 MNHEY, CDR2 SMNVEV (reference sequence). V lost 2 bases, J lost 4 bases, and 10 bases stayed unmatched. This CDR3 is built from 17 residues. This CDR3 reads CASSLIASGMLPDTQYF. In nucleotides, the CDR3 is TGTGCCAGCAGTTTAATTGCTAGCGGGATGCTGCCAGATACGCAGTATTTT.

The CDR3 DNA reads as TGTGCCAGCAGCCCAATAGCGGGAGGTCGGGATACGCAGTATTTT. Protein sequence: CASSPIAGGRDTQYF. The V and J genes are TRBV9 and TRBJ2-3; 10 bases map to TRBD2. This CDR3 contains 15 residues. The junction had 8 bases not matched to a gene; V was cut back by 4 bases and J by 6 bases. Germline values: CDR1 SGDLS, CDR2 YYNGEE. The full variable domain, in which reference TRBV9 and TRBJ2-3 provide the parts outside the CDR3, is DSGVTQTPKHLITATGQRVTLRCSPRSGDLSVYWYQQSLDQGLQFLIQYYNGEERAKGNILERFSAQQFPDLHSELNLSSLELGDSALYFCASSPIAGGRDTQYFGPGTRLTVL.

The J gene is TRBJ1-2, the V gene TRBV5-1; 12 nucleotides align to TRBD1. The CDR3 runs 15 residues. Germline-derived CDR1 and CDR2 are SGHRS and YFSETQ. V was clipped by 4 bases and J by 12 bases; unmatched bases: 13. The DNA for the CDR3 is TGCGCCAGCAGCCTAGCTCCGGGACAGGGGGCGCAACACACCTTC. It specifies CASSLAPGQGAQHTF.

This clone was counted a few times. This chain links TRBV6-1 with TRBJ1-2; tentatively, D is TRBD1 (5 bases). CDR3 length: 14 residues. CDR1 is MNHNS and CDR2 is SASEGT in the germline V gene. Trimming stripped 3 bases from V and 4 bases from J, with 12 bases between. The CDR3 loop is CASSDLQGGYGYTF. The CDR3 DNA reads as TGTGCCAGCAGTGATCTCCAGGGCGGCTATGGCTACACCTTC.

In this sample, this clone turned up a few times. The rearrangement uses TRBV15 and TRBJ2-1; 15 nucleotides agree with TRBD2. The V gene's germline CDR1 is LNHNV and CDR2 YYDKDF (reference sequence). J was trimmed by 8 bases and V by 8 bases; bases with no gene match: 4. CDR3 length equals 14 residues. The DNA for the CDR3 is TGTGCCACCGGACTAGCGGGAGGGCAGGATGAGCAGTTCTTC. Encoded protein: CATGLAGGQDEQFF.

The chain combines TRBV2 with TRBJ2-1, with D maybe TRBD2 (5 bases). Germline CDR1 is SNHLY and CDR2 is FYNNEI. Trimming cost V 10 bases and J 4 bases, with 14 bases left between them. CDR3 length: 13 amino acids. For the CDR3, the DNA is TGTGCCACGAGAGGTCGGGGTTACAATGAGCAGTTCTTC. The encoded protein is CATRGRGYNEQFF.

The rearrangement joins TRBV9 to TRBJ1-1; D is ambiguous. Germline-derived CDR1 and CDR2 are SGDLS and YYNGEE. V was cut by 0 bases and J by 4 bases, with 10 bases left in between. The CDR3 length is 14 residues. In DNA, the CDR3 is TGTGCCAGCAGCGTAGTCTTCGCCGGCACTGAAGCTTTCTTT. It encodes CASSVVFAGTEAFF.

The rearrangement joins TRBV5-1 to TRBJ2-1; D perhaps matches TRBD1 (6 bases). Deletions cut 3 bases from V and 8 bases from J, with 12 bases between. The CDR3 sequence is 13 residues long. Germline loops: CDR1 SGHRS, CDR2 YFSETQ. The CDR3 nucleotides are TGCGCCAGCAGCTCGGACAGTAGGGATGAGCAGTTCTTC. Amino acids: CASSSDSRDEQFF.

A few counts support this clone. The rearrangement uses TRBV14 and TRBJ1-6; 7 bases fit TRBD1. In germline, CDR1 is SGHDN, CDR2 FVKESK. J was trimmed by 10 bases and V by 4 bases; bases with no gene match: 10. This CDR3 has 15 amino acids. Here the CDR3 DNA reads TGTGCCAGCAGCCCTCGGGGCAGGGGGAGATCACCCCTCCACTTT. Its protein is CASSPRGRGRSPLHF.

The table lists this clone with a count of one. CDR3 residues: CASSLTVNQPQHF. The CDR3 nucleotides read TGTGCCAGCAGTTTGACAGTCAATCAGCCCCAGCATTTT. The V gene is TRBV12-3 or TRBV12-4, the J gene TRBJ1-5; possible D gene TRBD1, 5 bases. The CDR3 has 13 residues. The germline V and J ends were trimmed by 3 bases and 3 bases, with 6 bases remaining between them.

The chain has TRBV5-1 and TRBJ1-6; D may be TRBD1 (5 bases). The CDR3 is 14 residues long. Germline loops: CDR1 SGHRS, CDR2 YFSETQ. Trimming left V 4 bases short and J 9 bases short, with 14 bases between. Here the CDR3 DNA reads TGCGCCAGCAGCACCGCCAGGGAGGCTTCACCCCTCCACTTT. Its protein product is CASSTAREASPLHF.

The chain recombines TRBV6-6 with TRBJ2-5, with TRBD1 identical over 9 bases. The trim removed 5 bases at V and 2 bases at J, leaving 3 bases unmatched. The CDR3 sequence is 14 residues long. The germline V gene encodes CDR1 MNHNY and CDR2 SVGAGI (reference sequence). The CDR3: CASSDRGAQETQYF. Written as DNA, the CDR3 is TGTGCCAGCAGTGACAGGGGGGCGCAAGAGACCCAGTACTTC.

V and J are TRBV30 and TRBJ2-7; D is perhaps TRBD2 (5 bases). The CDR3 has 12 residues. The V end was cut by 0 bases, the J end by 6 bases, with 9 bases between. Germline-derived CDR1 and CDR2 are GTSNPN and SVGIG (reference sequence). CDR3 coding DNA: TGTGCCTGGAGTGTATTGGGAGTCGAGCAGTACTTC. Translation gives CAWSVLGVEQYF.

The chain's CDR3 is CASSPPGVPKDTQYF. In DNA, the CDR3 is TGTGCCAGCAGCCCCCCAGGGGTGCCCAAGGATACGCAGTATTTT. This rearrangement joins TRBV5-4 to TRBJ2-3; D perhaps matches TRBD1 (6 bases). The length of the CDR3 is 15 residues. Trimming removed 4 bases from V and 6 bases from J, with 18 bases in between. From germline, CDR1 is SGHNT and CDR2 YYREEE (reference sequence).

This clone appeared once. V gene TRBV7-8 combines with J gene TRBJ2-3; the D gene is possibly TRBD2 (6 bases). Trimming took 2 bases from V and 1 from J, leaving 13 bases between them. This CDR3 has 16 amino acids. Germline V gives CDR1 SGHVS, CDR2 FQNEAQ. CDR3 nucleotides: TGTGCCAGCAGCTTATCGGCGGGATCTGGCACAGATACGCAGTATTTT. Its protein is CASSLSAGSGTDTQYF. The full variable domain, with the rest looked up from reference TRBV7-8 and TRBJ2-3, is GAGVSQSPRYKVAKRGQDVALRCDPISGHVSLFWYQQALGQGPEFLTYFQNEAQLDKSGLPSDRFFAERPEGSVSTLKIQRTQQEDSAVYLCASSLSAGSGTDTQYFGPGTRLTVL.

V is TRBV28 and J is TRBJ2-7; 9 bases fit TRBD1. The CDR3 consists of 14 residues. After removal of 6 bases from V and 5 bases from J, the junction contained 8 bases not matched to a gene. Germline V gene data show CDR1 as MDHEN and CDR2 as SYDVKM. CDR3 amino acids: CASRNGQGPDEQYV. The CDR3, as DNA: TGTGCCAGCAGAAACGGACAGGGGCCCGACGAGCAGTACGTC.

The chain recombines TRBV12-3 or TRBV12-4 with TRBJ1-2, with 7 bases matching TRBD1. Trimming at V came to 10 bases and at J to 7 bases, leaving 12 bases not matched to a gene. The CDR3 length is 13 residues. For the CDR3, the DNA is TGTGCCACCTCCTTGGAGACAGGGCTTGGCTACACCTTC. Its protein is CATSLETGLGYTF.

This clone was counted once. The CDR3 DNA reads TGTGCCAGCAGCCGGAACAGGGACACCGGGGAGCTGTTTTTT. Protein product: CASSRNRDTGELFF. The chain combines TRBV7-3 with TRBJ2-2; possibly TRBD1 for D (6 bases). The V gene lost 5 bases and the J gene lost 3 bases, with 10 bases spanning the gap. This CDR3 is built from 14 residues. Germline CDR1 is SGHTA and CDR2 is FQGTGA.